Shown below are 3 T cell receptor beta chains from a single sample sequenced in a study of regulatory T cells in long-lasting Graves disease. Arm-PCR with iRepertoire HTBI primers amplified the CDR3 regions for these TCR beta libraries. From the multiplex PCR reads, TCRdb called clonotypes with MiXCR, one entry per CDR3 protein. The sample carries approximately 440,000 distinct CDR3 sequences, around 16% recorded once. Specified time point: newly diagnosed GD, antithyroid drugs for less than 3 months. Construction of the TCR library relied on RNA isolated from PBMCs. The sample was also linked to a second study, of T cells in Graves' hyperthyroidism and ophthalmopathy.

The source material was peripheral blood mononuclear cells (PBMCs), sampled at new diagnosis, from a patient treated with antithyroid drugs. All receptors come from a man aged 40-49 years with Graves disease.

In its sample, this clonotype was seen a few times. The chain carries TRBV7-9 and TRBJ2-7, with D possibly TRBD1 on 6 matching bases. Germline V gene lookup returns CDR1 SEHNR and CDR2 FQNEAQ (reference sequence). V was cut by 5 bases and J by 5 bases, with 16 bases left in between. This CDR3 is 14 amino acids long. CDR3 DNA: TGTGCCAGCAGCCCCCCTGACAGGTCGCACGAGCAGTACTTC. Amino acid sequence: CASSPPDRSHEQYF.

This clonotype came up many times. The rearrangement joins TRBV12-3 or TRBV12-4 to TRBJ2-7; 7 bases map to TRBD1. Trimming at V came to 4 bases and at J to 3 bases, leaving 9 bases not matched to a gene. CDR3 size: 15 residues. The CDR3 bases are TGTGCCAGCAGTTCACCGCAGACAGGGATCTACGAGCAGTACTTC. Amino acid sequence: CASSSPQTGIYEQYF.

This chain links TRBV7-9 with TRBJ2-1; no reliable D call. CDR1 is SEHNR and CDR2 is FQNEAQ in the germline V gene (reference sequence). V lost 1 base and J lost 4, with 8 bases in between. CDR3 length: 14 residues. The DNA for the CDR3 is TGTGCCAGCAGCTTAGGTTCCAGATACAATGAGCAGTTCTTC. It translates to CASSLGSRYNEQFF.